This T cell receptor beta chain appears in the sequencing data of a study of regulatory T cells in long-lasting Graves disease. Study details: Newly diagnosed Graves' patients had taken antithyroid drugs under 3 months.

Sequencing libraries for TCR beta were prepared with iRepertoire HTBI primers and Arm-PCR of CDR3 regions. TCRdb redid the calling of the multiplex PCR reads with MiXCR, one entry per CDR3 protein. The sample shows about 400,000 distinct CDR3 sequences, around a sixth of them seen only once. The time point here: newly diagnosed GD, antithyroid drugs for less than 3 months. Preparation of the TCR library used RNA extracted from PBMCs. Study-wide results and caveats: The sample size was small, and this may have reduced accuracy.

This clonotype was detected ten times or more. Its cognate antigen is unknown. Trimming left V 2 bases short and J 5 bases short, with 12 bases between. The CDR3 spans 15 residues. Germline-derived CDR1 and CDR2 are SGHDN and FVKESK. The source of this sequence is a female donor with Graves disease. This sample comprised peripheral blood mononuclear cells (PBMCs), obtained at new diagnosis, from a patient treated with antithyroid drugs. V and J are TRBV14 and TRBJ1-4; D might be TRBD1 (5 bases). The CDR3 DNA follows: TGTGCCAGCAGCCAATCCGGGGCTGGAAATGAAAAACTGTTTTTT. Translating it yields CASSQSGAGNEKLFF.